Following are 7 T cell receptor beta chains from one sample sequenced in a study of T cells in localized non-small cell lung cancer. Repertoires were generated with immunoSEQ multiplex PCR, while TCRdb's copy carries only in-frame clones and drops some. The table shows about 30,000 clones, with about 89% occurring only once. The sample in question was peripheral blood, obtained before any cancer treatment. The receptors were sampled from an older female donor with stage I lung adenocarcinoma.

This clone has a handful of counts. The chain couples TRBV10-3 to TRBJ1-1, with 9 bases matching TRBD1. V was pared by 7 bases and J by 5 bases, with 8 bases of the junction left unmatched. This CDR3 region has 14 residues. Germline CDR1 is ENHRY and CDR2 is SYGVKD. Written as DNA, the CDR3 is TGTGCCATCACCGTGGACAGGGGAGGGACTGAAGCTTTCTTT. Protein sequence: CAITVDRGGTEAFF.

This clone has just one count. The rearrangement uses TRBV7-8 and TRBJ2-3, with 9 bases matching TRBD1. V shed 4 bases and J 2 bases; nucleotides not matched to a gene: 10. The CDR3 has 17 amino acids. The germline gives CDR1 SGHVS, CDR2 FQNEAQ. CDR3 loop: CASSSPGQGLPTDTQYF. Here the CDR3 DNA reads TGTGCCAGCAGCTCACCGGGACAGGGATTACCCACAGATACGCAGTATTTT.

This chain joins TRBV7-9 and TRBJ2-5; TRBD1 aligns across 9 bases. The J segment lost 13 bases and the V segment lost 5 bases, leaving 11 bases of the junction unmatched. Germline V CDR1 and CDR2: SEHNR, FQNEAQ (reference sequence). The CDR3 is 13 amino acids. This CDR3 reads CASSLQAGQGLYF. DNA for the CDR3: TGTGCCAGCAGCCTGCAAGCCGGACAGGGGTTGTACTTC.

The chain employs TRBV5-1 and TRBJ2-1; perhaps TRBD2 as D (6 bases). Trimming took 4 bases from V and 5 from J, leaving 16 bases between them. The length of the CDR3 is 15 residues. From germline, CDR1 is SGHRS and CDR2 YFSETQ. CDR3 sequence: CASSDTGETHNEQFF. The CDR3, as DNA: TGCGCCAGCAGCGACACGGGGGAGACCCACAATGAGCAGTTCTTC.

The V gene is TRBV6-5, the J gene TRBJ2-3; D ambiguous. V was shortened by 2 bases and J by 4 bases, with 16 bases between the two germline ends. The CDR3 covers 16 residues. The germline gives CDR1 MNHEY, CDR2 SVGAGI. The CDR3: CASSYEQTRPPDTQYF. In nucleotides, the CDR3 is TGTGCCAGCAGTTACGAACAAACAAGACCCCCAGATACGCAGTATTTT.

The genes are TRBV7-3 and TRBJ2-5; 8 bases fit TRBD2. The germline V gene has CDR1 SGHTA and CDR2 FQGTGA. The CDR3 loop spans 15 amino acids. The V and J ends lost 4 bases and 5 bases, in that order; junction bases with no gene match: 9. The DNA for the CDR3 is TGTGCCAGCAGCTCCCCGGGAGGGGGAAGGGAGACCCAGTACTTC. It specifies CASSSPGGGRETQYF.

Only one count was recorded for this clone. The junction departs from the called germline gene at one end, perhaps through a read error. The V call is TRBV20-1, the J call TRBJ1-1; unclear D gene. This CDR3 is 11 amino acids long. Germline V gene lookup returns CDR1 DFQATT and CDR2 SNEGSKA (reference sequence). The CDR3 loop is CSARGSAREVF. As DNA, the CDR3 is TGCAGTGCTAGAGGTTCTGCACGGGAAGTCTTT.